What follows are 22 T cell receptor beta chains derived from one specimen sequenced in a study of cytomegalovirus exposure and HLA in healthy donors. The PCR had 60 Vbeta and 13 Jbeta primers. Profiling relied on immunoSEQ multiplex PCR, and the TCRdb table lists in-frame clones only, not all of them. The sample records over 200,000 clones, 77% being singletons. The sequenced material came from PBMCs. These receptor sequences come from an older woman in good health and CMV-seropositive.

The genes are TRBV7-2 and TRBJ2-4; 7 nucleotides line up with TRBD1. CDR3 length equals 14 residues. After removal of 2 bases from V and 3 bases from J, the junction contained 1 base not matched to a gene. Germline CDR1 and CDR2: SGHTA and FQGNSA. Written as DNA, the CDR3 is TGTGCCAGCAGCTTACAGGGGGACAAAAACATTCAGTACTTC. Amino acids: CASSLQGDKNIQYF.

J is TRBJ2-5 and V is TRBV15; maybe TRBD2 (5 bases). V lost 0 bases and J 5 bases, leaving 13 bases between the germline ends. CDR1 LNHNV and CDR2 YYDKDF come from the germline V gene (reference sequence). The CDR3 has 15 residues. CDR3: CATSREGGGRETQYF. The CDR3 DNA follows: TGTGCCACCAGCAGAGAAGGCGGCGGGCGGGAGACCCAGTACTTC.

This chain uses TRBV5-1 with TRBJ1-5; 9 positions match TRBD1. Per the germline V gene, CDR1 is SGHRS and CDR2 is YFSETQ. This CDR3 region has 15 residues. The V segment lost 4 bases and the J segment 4 bases; nucleotides outside the gene matches: 6. The CDR3 loop is CASSAGTGRNQPQHF. Written as DNA, the CDR3 is TGCGCCAGCAGCGCCGGGACAGGGAGAAATCAGCCCCAGCATTTT. Combining the CDR3 with reference TRBV5-1 and TRBJ1-5 gives the whole variable domain KAGVTQTPRYLIKTRGQQVTLSCSPISGHRSVSWYQQTPGQGLQFLFEYFSETQRNKGNFPGRFSGRQFSNSRSEMNVSTLELGDSALYLCASSAGTGRNQPQHFGDGTRLSIL.

The chain uses TRBV10-1 and TRBJ1-1, with D possibly matching TRBD1 (6 bases). The V gene lost 6 bases and the J gene lost 1 base, with 15 bases spanning the gap. From germline, CDR1 is WNHNN and CDR2 SYGVQD (reference sequence). CDR3 length equals 15 residues. The CDR3 is CASSEYSTGNTEAFF. The DNA of the CDR3 is TGCGCCAGCAGCGAATACTCGACAGGGAACACTGAAGCTTTCTTT.

The chain uses TRBV18 and TRBJ1-5, with TRBD1 as a possible D gene (5 bases). Trimming stripped 1 base from V and 6 bases from J, with 13 bases between. Germline V gene sequence: CDR1 KGHSH, CDR2 LQKENI. The length of the CDR3 is 15 residues. The CDR3 DNA follows: TGTGCCAGCTCACCACGGGGCACAGCAAGTCAGCCCCAGCATTTT. It encodes CASSPRGTASQPQHF.

The DNA of the CDR3 is TGCGCCAGCAGCTCGCAACTAGCGGGGTCAGTGGATACGCAGTATTTT. It codes for CASSSQLAGSVDTQYF. V and J are TRBV5-1 and TRBJ2-3; 10 bases map to TRBD2. The CDR3 is 16 residues long. In germline, CDR1 is SGHRS, CDR2 YFSETQ. With 3 bases clipped from V and 6 bases from J, the junction kept 10 bases outside the gene matches.

The chain links TRBV4-1 to TRBJ2-7, with D hard to call. The CDR3 extends over 15 amino acids. Trimming cost V 1 base and J 6 bases, with 16 bases left between them. From germline, CDR1 is MGHRA and CDR2 YSYEKL. CDR3 residues: CASSQVFPSTSEQYF. As DNA, the CDR3 is TGCGCCAGCAGCCAAGTTTTCCCCTCAACTTCCGAGCAGTACTTC.

This chain uses TRBV7-8 with TRBJ2-5; 10 nucleotides agree with TRBD2. Germline CDR1 reads SGHVS; CDR2 reads FQNEAQ. The trim removed 2 bases at V and 5 bases at J, leaving 5 bases unmatched. The CDR3 has 15 amino acids. CDR3 loop: CASSLTLAGVETQYF. The CDR3 nucleotides read TGTGCCAGCAGCTTAACTCTAGCGGGAGTGGAGACCCAGTACTTC.

The chain is built from TRBV19 and TRBJ2-4; TRBD1 aligns across 9 bases. CDR1 and CDR2 from the germline V gene are LNHDA and SQIVND (reference sequence). The CDR3 spans 15 residues. V shed 6 bases and J 1 base; nucleotides not matched to a gene: 4. Here the CDR3 DNA reads TGTGCCAGTAGCTCACAGGGGGCGGCCAAAAACATTCAGTACTTC. This codes for CASSSQGAAKNIQYF.

The chain couples TRBV9 to TRBJ2-7, with D possibly TRBD1 on 6 matching bases. Germline assignment: CDR1 SGDLS and CDR2 YYNGEE. The length of the CDR3 is 14 residues. The V and J ends lost 4 bases and 2 bases respectively, with 13 bases between them. Here the CDR3 reads CASSSHQGTYEQYF. DNA for the CDR3: TGTGCCAGCAGCTCCCATCAGGGGACCTACGAGCAGTACTTC.

V is TRBV18 and J is TRBJ1-3; 7 positions match TRBD1. Per germline, CDR1 KGHSH and CDR2 LQKENI. The length of the CDR3 is 16 residues. V dropped 4 bases and J dropped 0; count of bases not matched to a gene: 6. CDR3 nucleotide sequence: TGTGCCAGCTCACGAGAGAGGACAGGCTCTGGAAACACCATATATTTT. Encoded protein: CASSRERTGSGNTIYF.

This clone was counted only a few times. The chain recombines TRBV15 with TRBJ2-1; D gene ambiguous. The CDR3 loop spans 18 amino acids. V lost 4 bases, J lost 0 bases, and 19 bases lay in between. Germline CDR1 LNHNV, CDR2 YYDKDF (reference sequence). CDR3 protein: CATSKEAVIGYSYNEQFF. The CDR3 DNA reads TGTGCCACCAGCAAAGAAGCAGTTATCGGGTACTCCTACAATGAGCAGTTCTTC.

The V gene is TRBV7-2, the J gene TRBJ2-3; TRBD2 aligns across 10 bases. V shed 3 bases and J 7 bases; nucleotides not matched to a gene: 7. In germline, CDR1 is SGHTA, CDR2 FQGNSA. The CDR3 length is 15 residues. The CDR3 nucleotides are TGTGCCAGCAGCTTCCCAGCGGGGGGGCCTCATACGCAGTATTTT. This codes for CASSFPAGGPHTQYF.

The chain carries TRBV6-5 and TRBJ1-4; D unresolved. Germline CDR1 reads MNHEY; CDR2 reads SVGAGI. V lost 5 bases to trimming and J lost 3 bases, with 13 bases between them. The CDR3 contains 15 residues. This chain's CDR3 is CASSVFLSSNEKLFF. The CDR3 DNA sequence: TGTGCCAGCAGTGTGTTTTTATCGTCTAATGAAAAACTGTTTTTT.

Concerning this clone itself: One end of the junction fails to match germline, which may point to a read error. The chain links TRBV5-4 to TRBJ1-6, with 9 bases identical to TRBD1. Germline CDR1 SGHNT, CDR2 YYREEE (reference sequence). The CDR3 spans 15 residues. CDR3 sequence: CASNGGQGRDSPPHF. DNA of the CDR3: TGTGCCAGCAACGGCGGACAGGGGAGAGATTCACCCCCCCACTTT.

This chain joins TRBV10-3 and TRBJ2-7, with 7 bases identical to TRBD2. J lost 3 bases, V lost 0 bases, and 17 bases had no gene match. The CDR3 runs to 19 residues. Germline assignment: CDR1 ENHRY and CDR2 SYGVKD. The CDR3 is CAISESTDSGGAGSYEQYF. DNA for the CDR3: TGTGCCATCAGTGAGTCGACAGACAGCGGAGGAGCGGGAAGCTACGAGCAGTACTTC.

The CDR3 reads CASSLAPGTGINYGYTF. Written as DNA, the CDR3 is TGTGCCAGCAGCTTAGCCCCGGGGACAGGGATAAACTATGGCTACACCTTC. The J gene is TRBJ1-2, the V gene TRBV11-2, with 9 nucleotides matching TRBD1. The CDR3 consists of 17 residues. Germline CDR1 SGHAT, CDR2 FQNNGV. V shed 1 base, J shed 2 bases, and the junction held 8 bases outside the gene matches.

This clone was seen more than once but under ten times. The rearrangement links TRBV19 to TRBJ1-1, with TRBD1 matching over 8 bases. CDR1 and CDR2 (germline): LNHDA, SQIVND (reference sequence). Trimming removed 3 bases from V and 1 base from J; junction bases left unmatched: 4. There are 15 residues in the CDR3. The CDR3: CASSIRGTGNTEAFF. The CDR3 DNA follows: TGTGCCAGTAGTATCCGAGGGACAGGGAACACTGAAGCTTTCTTT. Full variable domain (rest looked up from reference TRBV19 and TRBJ1-1): DGGITQSPKYLFRKEGQNVTLSCEQNLNHDAMYWYRQDPGQGLRLIYYSQIVNDFQKGDIAEGYSVSREKKESFPLTVTSAQKNPTAFYLCASSIRGTGNTEAFFGQGTRLTVV.

Points on this clone: The sample carries other DNA sequences with the same CDR3. The rearrangement links TRBV5-1 to TRBJ1-1; D not certain. This CDR3 comprises 14 residues. V shed 1 base and J shed 0 bases, with 7 bases lying between them. Germline V gene lookup returns CDR1 SGHRS and CDR2 YFSETQ. In nucleotides, the CDR3 is TGCGCCAGCAGCTTGTCCGGGTTGAACACTGAAGCTTTCTTT. It translates to CASSLSGLNTEAFF.

The V and J genes are TRBV5-1 and TRBJ2-7; D uncertain. Trimming cost V 0 bases and J 5 bases, with 12 bases left between them. The CDR3 is 14 amino acids. Germline-derived CDR1 and CDR2 are SGHRS and YFSETQ. CDR3 sequence (DNA): TGCGCCAGCAGCTTGGGGCAGGTCGTGAACGAGCAGTACTTC. Residues: CASSLGQVVNEQYF.

This chain joins TRBV18 and TRBJ1-5, with 11 bases aligning to TRBD1. With 4 bases clipped from V and 7 bases from J, the junction kept 6 bases outside the gene matches. Germline values: CDR1 KGHSH, CDR2 LQKENI. The CDR3 spans 15 residues. In DNA, the CDR3 is TGTGCCAGCTCACGGGGACAGGGGGTTCGGCAGCCCCAGCATTTT. It yields the protein CASSRGQGVRQPQHF.

This clone was detected a few times. J is TRBJ2-4 and V is TRBV11-2, with D maybe TRBD2 (5 bases). The CDR3 sequence is 14 residues long. The V gene lost 4 bases and the J gene lost 8 bases, with 15 bases spanning the gap. Looked up from germline, CDR1 is SGHAT and CDR2 is FQNNGV. CDR3 DNA sequence: TGTGCCAGCAGCTCTGACCCGGGGTTTGACATTCAGTACTTC. Translating gives CASSSDPGFDIQYF.